These 27 T cell receptor beta chains were all obtained from the same sample, sequenced in a study of T cell responses to AZD1222 COVID-19 vaccine. Measured with immunoSEQ multiplex PCR; TCRdb has only the in-frame clones, and not every one. Of about 40,000 clones detected, over 75% appear once; the ten largest clones hold over 20%. This sample comprised peripheral blood, obtained 28 days after the second dose of the MenACWY control vaccine. The receptors shown here come from an adult who received the MenACWY meningococcal vaccine as a control.

The V and J genes are TRBV2 and TRBJ2-3, with D perhaps given as TRBD1 or TRBD2 (5 bases each). V lost 7 bases and J 3 bases, leaving 14 bases between the germline ends. The CDR3 runs 14 residues. The germline V gene has CDR1 SNHLY and CDR2 FYNNEI. The CDR3 here is CASKRRGVTDTQYF. Here the CDR3 DNA reads TGTGCCAGCAAGCGGAGAGGGGTGACAGATACGCAGTATTTT.

The chain recombines TRBV29-1 with TRBJ2-1; perhaps TRBD1 as D (6 bases). The CDR3 loop spans 15 amino acids. The V end lost 4 bases, the J end lost 1 base, and 14 bases lay between the germline ends. Germline values: CDR1 SQVTM, CDR2 ANQGSEA. The CDR3 bases are TGCAGCGTTGGTGAGGGGGATTCGTCCTACAATGAGCAGTTCTTC. It translates to CSVGEGDSSYNEQFF.

The chain couples TRBV6-5 to TRBJ2-5; 8 bases line up with TRBD1. The length of the CDR3 is 15 residues. Germline V lookup: CDR1 MNHEY, CDR2 SVGAGI. V gave up 5 bases and J gave up 6 bases; unmatched junction bases: 11. The chain's CDR3 is CASSTTIDRGQTQYF. The CDR3 nucleotides are TGTGCCAGCAGTACCACAATAGACAGGGGACAGACCCAGTACTTC.

The chain recombines TRBV6-1 with TRBJ2-7; D not resolved. Germline V gene data show CDR1 as MNHNS and CDR2 as SASEGT. The CDR3 contains 11 residues. V dropped 6 bases and J dropped 3 bases, with 6 bases sitting between them. This CDR3 reads CASRRSYEQYF. CDR3 DNA: TGTGCCAGCAGGCGCAGCTACGAGCAGTACTTC.

This clone has just a few counts. The chain carries TRBV10-1 and TRBJ1-1; D gene unclear. The CDR3 contains 14 residues. Germline V lookup: CDR1 WNHNN, CDR2 SYGVQD (reference sequence). V was cut by 2 bases and J by 4 bases, with 11 bases left in between. As DNA, the CDR3 is TGCGCCAGCAGTGAGAAACAACGGGGCACTGAAGCTTTCTTT. Its translation: CASSEKQRGTEAFF.

The chain has TRBV27 and TRBJ2-3; D may correspond to TRBD1 or TRBD2 (5 bases each). Trimming removed 0 bases at V and 2 bases at J, with 9 bases between. The CDR3 has 15 residues. Germline V gene data show CDR1 as MNHEY and CDR2 as SMNVEV (reference sequence). The CDR3, as DNA: TGTGCCAGCAGTTTATCGAGGGGCCTCACAGATACGCAGTATTTT. Its translation: CASSLSRGLTDTQYF.

This rearrangement joins TRBV19 to TRBJ2-7; TRBD1 agrees at 7 bases. Germline CDR1 reads LNHDA; CDR2 reads SQIVND (reference sequence). This CDR3 is built from 12 residues. With 8 bases clipped from V and 5 bases from J, the junction kept 6 bases outside the gene matches. DNA of the CDR3: TGTGCCAGTCGAGAACAGGGGAACGAGCAGTACTTC. Protein product: CASREQGNEQYF.

This clone came up a few times. The gene calls are TRBV5-6 and TRBJ1-5; D is unresolved. CDR3 length: 14 amino acids. The germline V and J ends were trimmed by 1 base and 0 bases, with 5 bases remaining between them. Per germline, CDR1 SGHDT and CDR2 YYEEEE. The CDR3 here is CASSLTDSNQPQHF. DNA for the CDR3: TGTGCCAGCAGCTTGACAGATAGCAATCAGCCCCAGCATTTT.

The V and J genes are TRBV21-1 and TRBJ2-5; TRBD2 is taken as the D call from the table, unchecked against the DNA. TRBV21-1 is a documented pseudogene. There are 13 residues in the CDR3. The CDR3 DNA is TGTGCCAGCAGCATAAATCTCGAAGAGACCCAGTACTTC. Translation: CASSINLEETQYF.

The sample holds a few counts of this clone. V and J are TRBV5-6 and TRBJ2-7, with 7 bases matching TRBD2. V gave up 4 bases and J gave up 6 bases; unmatched junction bases: 10. CDR1 is SGHDT, CDR2 YYEEEE, per germline. The CDR3 runs to 14 residues. DNA of the CDR3: TGTGCCAGCAGCCCTCGGGGAGGGCCCCTCGAGCAGTACTTC. Encoded protein: CASSPRGGPLEQYF.

The rearrangement joins TRBV27 to TRBJ2-3; D gene uncertain. Germline V CDR1 and CDR2: MNHEY, SMNVEV (reference sequence). This CDR3 is built from 12 residues. Trimming took off 10 bases at V and 4 bases at J, with 12 bases between the two ends. CDR3 coding DNA: TGTGCCACCGGTCGCGTCCCAGATACGCAGTATTTT. Protein: CATGRVPDTQYF.

The chain joins TRBV29-1 to TRBJ2-7; D unclear. Germline CDR1 and CDR2: SQVTM and ANQGSEA. The V end lost 5 bases, the J end lost 2 bases, and 7 bases lay between the germline ends. This CDR3 has 11 amino acids. The CDR3 loop is CSVLGAYEQYF. The CDR3, as DNA: TGCAGCGTTCTAGGAGCCTACGAGCAGTACTTC.

The rearrangement links TRBV7-3 to TRBJ1-2, with TRBD1 identical over 7 bases. The germline V gene encodes CDR1 SGHTA and CDR2 FQGTGA. With V trimmed by 1 base and J by 5 bases, 1 base remained unmatched. This CDR3 contains 13 residues. The CDR3 protein is CASSLRQGYGYTF. CDR3 DNA sequence: TGTGCCAGCAGCTTAAGACAGGGTTATGGCTACACCTTC.

J is TRBJ2-3 and V is TRBV5-1; D unclear. Trimming cost V 0 bases and J 6 bases, with 2 bases left between them. The CDR3 spans 11 residues. The germline CDR1 and CDR2 sequences are SGHRS and YFSETQ. The CDR3 loop reads CASSLVDTQYF. As DNA, the CDR3 is TGCGCCAGCAGCTTGGTGGATACGCAGTATTTT.

V and J are TRBV11-3 and TRBJ2-2; D is undetermined. The CDR3 totals 12 residues. The germline V and J ends were trimmed by 2 bases and 4 bases, with 2 bases remaining between them. CDR1 SGHNT and CDR2 YENEEA come from the germline V gene. DNA for the CDR3: TGTGCCAGCAGCTTAAGCACCGGGGAGCTGTTTTTT. Protein product: CASSLSTGELFF.

The chain uses TRBV20-1 and TRBJ1-2; perhaps TRBD1 as D (6 bases). CDR3 length: 10 residues. Between the trimmed V and J ends, which lost 6 bases and 6 bases, there was a span of 8 bases. The V gene's germline CDR1 is DFQATT and CDR2 SNEGSKA (reference sequence). Here the CDR3 reads CSAGGDGYTF. CDR3 bases: TGCAGTGCCGGGGGCGATGGCTACACCTTC.

V usage is TRBV7-9 and J usage is TRBJ2-5, with D hard to call. CDR1 is SEHNR, CDR2 FQNEAQ, per germline (reference sequence). With 5 bases removed from V and 2 bases from J, the gap between germline ends came to 21 bases. CDR3 size: 17 residues. CDR3 residues: CASSPKDRGSDQETQYF. The CDR3 DNA follows: TGTGCCAGCAGCCCGAAGGACCGAGGCAGCGATCAAGAGACCCAGTACTTC.

This chain joins TRBV27 and TRBJ1-2; 8 positions agree with TRBD1. The CDR3 spans 14 residues. The V segment lost 2 bases and the J segment 4 bases; nucleotides outside the gene matches: 3. Germline V gene sequence: CDR1 MNHEY, CDR2 SMNVEV (reference sequence). The DNA for the CDR3 is TGTGCCAGCAGTTTAGTCAGGGGGCTCTATGGCTACACCTTC. The encoded protein is CASSLVRGLYGYTF.

The chain is built from TRBV19 and TRBJ1-1; 7 nucleotides agree with TRBD1. The CDR3 covers 14 residues. V shed 3 bases, J shed 0 bases, and the junction held 1 base outside the gene matches. Germline-derived CDR1 and CDR2 are LNHDA and SQIVND (reference sequence). The CDR3 coding sequence is TGTGCCAGTAGTATGGGGACAGTGAACACTGAAGCTTTCTTT. It codes for CASSMGTVNTEAFF.

The rearrangement uses TRBV19 and TRBJ1-5; 8 bases align to TRBD1. J was trimmed by 4 bases and V by 8 bases; bases with no gene match: 4. CDR3 length equals 13 residues. Germline V CDR1 and CDR2: LNHDA, SQIVND (reference sequence). The CDR3 nucleotides read TGTGCCAGTGGGGACAGGTCAAATCAGCCCCAGCATTTT. Protein product: CASGDRSNQPQHF.

The chain carries TRBV18 and TRBJ2-7, with a weak D call TRBD2 (6 bases). In germline, CDR1 is KGHSH, CDR2 LQKENI. V was cut by 6 bases and J by 2 bases, with 17 bases left in between. The CDR3 has 15 residues. CDR3 amino acids: CASSPSGVGTYEQYF. The CDR3 DNA sequence: TGTGCCAGCTCTCCATCGGGAGTGGGGACCTACGAGCAGTACTTC. Full variable domain (remainder filled in from reference TRBV18 and TRBJ2-7): NAGVMQNPRHLVRRRGQEARLRCSPMKGHSHVYWYRQLPEEGLKFMVYLQKENIIDESGMPKERFSAEFPKEGPSILRIQQVVRGDSAAYFCASSPSGVGTYEQYFGPGTRLTVT.

The V and J genes are TRBV10-3 and TRBJ1-3; D ambiguous. Germline V gene data show CDR1 as ENHRY and CDR2 as SYGVKD. V was cut by 1 base and J by 4 bases, with 2 bases left in between. The CDR3 is 12 amino acids. The CDR3 region has the DNA TGTGCCATCAGTGAGTGGGGAAACACCATATATTTT. Amino acid sequence: CAISEWGNTIYF.

V is TRBV2 and J is TRBJ2-7, with TRBD1 matching over 7 bases. Per the germline V gene, CDR1 is SNHLY and CDR2 is FYNNEI. The CDR3 runs to 14 residues. V was clipped by 6 bases and J by 2 bases; unmatched bases: 7. The CDR3 reads CASRVGQAPYEQYF. The CDR3, as DNA: TGTGCCAGCAGGGTCGGACAGGCTCCCTACGAGCAGTACTTC.

The J gene is TRBJ2-7, the V gene TRBV2; D is perhaps TRBD2 (5 bases). V was pared by 5 bases and J by 2 bases, with 13 bases between. The length of the CDR3 is 14 residues. Germline V gene data show CDR1 as SNHLY and CDR2 as FYNNEI. In DNA, the CDR3 is TGTGCCAGCAGTTATGGACTGGGAACCTACGAGCAGTACTTC. Translating it yields CASSYGLGTYEQYF.

V usage is TRBV6-5 and J usage is TRBJ2-5, with D hard to call. Trimming took 6 bases from V and 0 from J, leaving 14 bases between them. The CDR3 covers 15 residues. Germline-derived CDR1 and CDR2 are MNHEY and SVGAGI. The CDR3 sequence is CASSPNGAYQETQYF. The CDR3 coding sequence is TGTGCCAGCAGCCCCAACGGAGCGTACCAAGAGACCCAGTACTTC.

J is TRBJ2-1 and V is TRBV7-9; possibly TRBD1 for D (5 bases). The CDR3 sequence is 15 residues long. Germline lookup yields CDR1 SEHNR and CDR2 FQNEAQ (reference sequence). The ends were cut back, 5 bases at V and 0 bases at J, with 11 bases in the middle. CDR3 in amino acids: CASSPGLGSYNEQFF. The DNA for the CDR3 is TGTGCCAGCAGCCCAGGGCTTGGCTCCTACAATGAGCAGTTCTTC.

The V and J genes are TRBV5-1 and TRBJ1-3; D gene uncertain. CDR3 length equals 16 residues. Germline CDR1 and CDR2: SGHRS and YFSETQ. Trimming stripped 1 base from V and 4 bases from J, with 15 bases between. The CDR3 nucleotides read TGCGCCAGCAGCTTGTACGGCCGTGAAGCCGGAAACACCATATATTTT. Amino acids: CASSLYGREAGNTIYF.